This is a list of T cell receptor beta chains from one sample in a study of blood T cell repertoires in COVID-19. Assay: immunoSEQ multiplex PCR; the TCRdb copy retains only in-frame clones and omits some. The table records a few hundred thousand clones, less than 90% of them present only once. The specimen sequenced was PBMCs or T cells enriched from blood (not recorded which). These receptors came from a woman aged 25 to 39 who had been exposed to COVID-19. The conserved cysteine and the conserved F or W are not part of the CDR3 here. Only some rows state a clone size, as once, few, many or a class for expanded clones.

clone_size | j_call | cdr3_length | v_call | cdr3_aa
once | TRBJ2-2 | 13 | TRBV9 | ASSGGTGPTGELF
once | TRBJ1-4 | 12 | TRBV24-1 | ATSKTGHNEKLF
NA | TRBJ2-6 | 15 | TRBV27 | ASSRTGGYSGANVLT
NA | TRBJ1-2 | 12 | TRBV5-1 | ASSLNSPNYGYT
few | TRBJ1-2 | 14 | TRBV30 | AWSILDPQGVYGYT
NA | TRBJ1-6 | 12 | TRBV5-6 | ASSKWAGLSPLH
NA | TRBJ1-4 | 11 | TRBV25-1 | ASSEYFREKLF
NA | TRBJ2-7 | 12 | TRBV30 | AWSSGGPSYEQY
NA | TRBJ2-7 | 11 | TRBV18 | ASSPLSSYEQY
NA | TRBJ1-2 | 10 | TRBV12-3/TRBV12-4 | ASSLEGVSYT
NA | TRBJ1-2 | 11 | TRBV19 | ASTGQGIGGYT
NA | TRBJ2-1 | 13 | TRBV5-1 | ASSLVGQPLHEQF